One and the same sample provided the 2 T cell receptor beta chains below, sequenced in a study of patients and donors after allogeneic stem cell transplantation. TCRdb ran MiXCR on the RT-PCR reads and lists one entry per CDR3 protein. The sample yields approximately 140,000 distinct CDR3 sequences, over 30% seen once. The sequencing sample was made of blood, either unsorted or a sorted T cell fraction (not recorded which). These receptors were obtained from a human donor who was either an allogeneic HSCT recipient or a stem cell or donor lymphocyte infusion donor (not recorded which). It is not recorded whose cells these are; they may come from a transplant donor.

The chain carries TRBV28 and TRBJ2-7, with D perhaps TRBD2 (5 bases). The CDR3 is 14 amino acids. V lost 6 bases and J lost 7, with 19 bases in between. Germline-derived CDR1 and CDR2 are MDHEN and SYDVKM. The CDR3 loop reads CASSQGPSGLEQYV. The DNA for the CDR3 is TGTGCCAGCAGCCAAGGGCCCTCCGGACTGGAGCAGTACGTC.

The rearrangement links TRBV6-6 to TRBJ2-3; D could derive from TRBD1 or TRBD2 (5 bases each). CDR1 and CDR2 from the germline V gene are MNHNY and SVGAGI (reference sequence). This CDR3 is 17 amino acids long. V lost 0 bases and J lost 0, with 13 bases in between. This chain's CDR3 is CASSYSQAAGSTDTQYF. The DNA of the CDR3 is TGTGCCAGCAGTTACTCGCAAGCGGCAGGGAGCACAGATACGCAGTATTTT.